This is a list of T cell receptor beta chains from one sample in a study of technical replicates of blood from a handful of donors. Method: immunoSEQ multiplex PCR; TCRdb's copy keeps in-frame clones and lacks some. This table holds tens of thousands of clones, less than 95% found once. Sequenced sample: T cells isolated from PBMCs. These receptors were obtained from a human donor in good health. Both conserved end residues are part of each CDR3.

TRBV19,TRBJ1-1,CASSRDRGTEAFF
TRBV6-5,TRBJ2-3,CASSSRASGSTDTQYF
TRBV5-6,TRBJ2-2,CASSLAYQGNTGELFF
TRBV5-1,TRBJ1-2,CASSPGQGAGYTF
TRBV6-6,TRBJ2-1,CASSELGARYNEQFF
TRBV4-1,TRBJ2-3,CASSQVGGIGTQYF
TRBV11-2,TRBJ2-7,CASSLVGRTGVDEQYF
TRBV5-1,TRBJ2-5,CASSSRSEETQYF
TRBV28,TRBJ2-1,CASSLTGYSYNEQFF
TRBV2,TRBJ1-2,CAGLRQGALYGYTF
TRBV5-4,TRBJ2-7,CASSLGGTGGAEQYF
TRBV27,TRBJ1-5,CASSFRVSNQPQHF
TRBV13,TRBJ1-2,CASSLGTGSGYTF
TRBV6-1,TRBJ2-2,CASSEVRSTGELFF
TRBV5-1,TRBJ2-2,CASSLPSGQEIFTGELFF
TRBV4-1,TRBJ2-1,CASSSLGVSGRYNEQFF
TRBV27,TRBJ2-7,CASSSPQAYYEQYF
TRBV6-5,TRBJ2-7,CASTPDRGYEQYF
TRBV2,TRBJ2-1,CASSDTGGLAGNEQFF
TRBV7-8,TRBJ2-5,CASSLSLAGVETQYF
TRBV4-1,TRBJ2-1,CASSVRFGSPLYNEQFF
TRBV5-8,TRBJ2-5,CASSPWDRGRETQYF
TRBV10-3,TRBJ2-7,CAISEQRGSYEQYF
TRBV29-1,TRBJ1-3,CSAGQSTGNTIYF
TRBV9,TRBJ1-3,CASSVAQARGTIYF
TRBV7-9,TRBJ2-7,CASSAGPEQYF
TRBV7-6,TRBJ1-4,CASSVTGGREKLFF
TRBV28,TRBJ2-3,CASSLLGDAEDTQYF
TRBV12-5,TRBJ2-7,CASGLYGTGGALVSEQYF
TRBV7-9,TRBJ1-6,CASSLSRAGQGASPLHF
TRBV13,TRBJ2-5,CASSLAQGSTETQYF
TRBV6-1,TRBJ2-2,CASSWEGQGAGELFF
TRBV10-3,TRBJ1-5,CATGGRSGNQPQHF
TRBV9,TRBJ2-1,CASSAGLAGGVSSYNEQFF
TRBV28,TRBJ2-5,CASSSTEREGIQETQYF
TRBV27,TRBJ1-1,CASKAPSLGGAPTEAFF
TRBV5-4,TRBJ2-7,CASSLAGVAPYEQYF
TRBV7-9,TRBJ2-7,CASSLEQGYSYEQYF
TRBV28,TRBJ2-7,CASSLVSDEQYF
TRBV2,TRBJ1-5,CASRDREFNQPQHF
TRBV6-1,TRBJ1-3,CASSLQGYLGNTIYF
TRBV6-1,TRBJ1-1,CASSERGGNTEAFF
TRBV5-1,TRBJ2-5,CASSVAGIQETQYF
TRBV10-3,TRBJ1-5,CAISLQADGQPQHF
TRBV7-9,TRBJ1-2,CASSSRDRDNYGYTF
TRBV28,TRBJ2-7,CASSPTGAGGPTYEQYF
TRBV28,TRBJ2-1,CASRTSGIYNEQFF
TRBV27,TRBJ2-5,CASIGLAGGSQETQYF
TRBV19,TRBJ1-5,CASSEGQGRLQPQHF
TRBV6-1,TRBJ1-2,CASSEYVTGEVYGYTF
TRBV23-1,TRBJ2-2,CAPELAGGPNTGELFF